A selection of T cell receptor beta chains follows, all from one sample in a study of Graves' ophthalmopathy and Graves' hyperthyroidism. One entry per CDR3 protein, called by TCRdb with MiXCR from the multiplex PCR reads. The sample has almost 750,000 distinct CDR3 sequences, 40% seen once. Sequenced material: peripheral blood. These receptors were collected from an adult man with Graves' ophthalmopathy. Both conserved end residues are part of each CDR3. A D gene is named only where the DNA matches it firmly. The listing skips clone size in some rows; elsewhere it reads once, few, many or a size class.

j_call d_call clone_size v_call cdr3_nt cdr3_aa
TRBJ2-5 - few TRBV13 TGTGCCAGCAGCTCCGAAGAACTAGCAGGACAAGAGACCCAGTACTTC CASSSEELAGQETQYF
TRBJ2-5 TRBD1 many TRBV7-9 TGTGCCAGCAGCTTAGGGACAGGGAAAGAGACCCAGTACTTC CASSLGTGKETQYF
TRBJ2-7 - - TRBV19 TGTGCCAGTAGTATCAACGACCGGACCGAGCAGTACTTC CASSINDRTEQYF
TRBJ2-7 - few TRBV7-9 TGTGCCAGCAGCCATGAGTTCTACGAGCAGTACTTC CASSHEFYEQYF
TRBJ1-5 TRBD1 few TRBV5-5 TGTGCCAGCAGCTTGGGGACAGGGTCGGCCCACGGCAATCAGCCCCAGCATTTT CASSLGTGSAHGNQPQHF
TRBJ1-2 - - TRBV20-1 TGCAGTGCTAGCAGGGCGGGGGGTTACACCTTC CSASRAGGYTF
TRBJ1-6 - - TRBV20-1 TGCAGTGCTAGGGTCCCCCTCCACTTT CSARVPLHF
TRBJ1-3 - - TRBV9 TGTGCCAGCAGCGTAGATTGGGACGGAAAGGCATATTTT CASSVDWDGKAYF
TRBJ1-2 - - TRBV9 TGTGCCAGCAGCCCTCGGGTCGGGGGCGCGTATTATGGCTACACCTTC CASSPRVGGAYYGYTF
TRBJ2-2 - many TRBV25-1 TGTGCCAGCAGCTTACGGGGCGGGGAGCTGTTTTTT CASSLRGGELFF
TRBJ2-5 TRBD1 many TRBV29-1 TGCAGCGTCGTTTCGACAGGGGGGGGAGAGACCCAGTACTTC CSVVSTGGGETQYF
TRBJ1-5 - - TRBV25-1 TGTGCCAGCAGCGAAACGTATAGCAGTCAGCCCCAGCATTTT CASSETYSSQPQHF
TRBJ2-7 - - TRBV12-3/TRBV12-4 TGTGCCGGCAGTTTTTTCAGGGCCACCTACGAGCAGTACTTC CAGSFFRATYEQYF
TRBJ1-1 - - TRBV5-1 TGCGCCAGCAGCCCCACCGGCAGGAAGGTTTCTGCTGAAGCTTTCTTT CASSPTGRKVSAEAFF
TRBJ1-1 - - TRBV7-2 TGTGCCAGCAGCTTAGGGGGAGGACGGGCAGTCTCTACCCCCAACACTGAAGCTTTCTTT CASSLGGGRAVSTPNTEAFF
TRBJ1-2 TRBD1 few TRBV28 TGTGCCAGCAGTTTGATAGCACAGGGGGTTGGCTACACCTTC CASSLIAQGVGYTF
TRBJ2-7 - - TRBV5-1 TGCGCCAGCAGCTTTGTGACGGGCCACGAGCAGTACTTC CASSFVTGHEQYF
TRBJ2-7 - - TRBV2 TGTGCCAGCAGCCCCGACAGGTTCCTACCCTACGAGCAGTACTTC CASSPDRFLPYEQYF
TRBJ1-2 - few TRBV7-9 TGTGCCAGCAGCTCAATAGGACCCTATGGCTACACCTTC CASSSIGPYGYTF
TRBJ1-2 TRBD1 - TRBV19 TGTGCCAGCAGCCAAGGGACAGTGAGGGGCTACACCTTC CASSQGTVRGYTF
TRBJ2-3 - once TRBV5-1 TGCGCCAGCAGCTTGGCTCTTATCGGTCAGCGTGCGCAGTATTTT CASSLALIGQRAQYF
TRBJ1-1 TRBD1 many TRBV29-1 TGCAGCGTCGGGACAGGCACGAACACTGAAGCTTTCTTT CSVGTGTNTEAFF
TRBJ1-2 - many TRBV19 TGTGCCAGTAGGGTGGAGGATCTGACCTACACCTTC CASRVEDLTYTF
TRBJ2-7 - - TRBV4-3 TGCGCCAGCAGCCAAGAATCGGCTGCGGACTCCTACGAGCAGTACTTC CASSQESAADSYEQYF
TRBJ1-1 TRBD1 once TRBV20-1 TGCAGTGCTTGGGACAGGGGGAACACTGAAGCTTTCTTT CSAWDRGNTEAFF
TRBJ2-6 - - TRBV6-1 TGTGCCAGCAGTGAAGGGAAGCCACTCGGGGCCAACGTCCTGACTTTC CASSEGKPLGANVLTF
TRBJ2-5 TRBD1 - TRBV15 TGTGCCACCAGCAGGGCAGGACAGGGCGAGACCCAGTACTTC CATSRAGQGETQYF